These 2 T cell receptor beta chains were all obtained from the same sample, sequenced in a study of patients and donors after allogeneic stem cell transplantation. From the RT-PCR reads, TCRdb called clonotypes with MiXCR, one entry per CDR3 protein. The repertoire consists of 65,000 to 80,000 distinct CDR3 sequences, with about 30% occurring once and the leading ten covering around 27%. Sequencing used blood, either unsorted or a sorted T cell fraction (not recorded which). All receptors derive from a human donor who was either an allogeneic HSCT recipient or a stem cell or donor lymphocyte infusion donor (not recorded which). It is not recorded whose cells these are; they may come from a transplant donor.

This clonotype turned up a few times. The V and J genes are TRBV27 and TRBJ1-3; TRBD1 is a possible D gene (5 bases). Trimming took 4 bases from V and 2 from J, leaving 12 bases between them. The length of the CDR3 is 15 residues. CDR1 and CDR2 from the germline V gene are MNHEY and SMNVEV (reference sequence). CDR3 residues: CASSSGGAAGNTIYF. CDR3 nucleotide sequence: TGTGCCAGCAGTTCTGGAGGGGCGGCTGGAAACACCATATATTTT.

This clonotype was seen a few times. V and J are TRBV10-3 and TRBJ2-5; 8 bases align to TRBD1. J lost 5 bases, V lost 3 bases, and 17 bases had no gene match. CDR1 and CDR2 from the germline V gene are ENHRY and SYGVKD. CDR3 size: 18 residues. CDR3 DNA sequence: TGTGCCATCAGTGAAATGATAGGAGCTGGACAGGGTCTGGAGACCCAGTACTTC. Its translation: CAISEMIGAGQGLETQYF.